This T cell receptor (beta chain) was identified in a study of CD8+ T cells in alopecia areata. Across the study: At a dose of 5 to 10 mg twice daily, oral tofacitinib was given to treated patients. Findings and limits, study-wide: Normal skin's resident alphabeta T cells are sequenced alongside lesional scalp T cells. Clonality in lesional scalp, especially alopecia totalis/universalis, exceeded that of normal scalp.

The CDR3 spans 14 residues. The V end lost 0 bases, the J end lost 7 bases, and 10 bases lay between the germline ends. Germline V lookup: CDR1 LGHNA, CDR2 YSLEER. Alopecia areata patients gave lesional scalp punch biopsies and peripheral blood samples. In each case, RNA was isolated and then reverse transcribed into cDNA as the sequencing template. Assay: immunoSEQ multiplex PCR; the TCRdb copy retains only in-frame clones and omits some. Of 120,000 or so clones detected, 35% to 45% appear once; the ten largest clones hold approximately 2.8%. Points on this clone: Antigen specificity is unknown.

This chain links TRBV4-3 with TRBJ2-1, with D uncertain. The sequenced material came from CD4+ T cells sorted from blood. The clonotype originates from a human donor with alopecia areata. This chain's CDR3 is CASSQEVSGNEQFF. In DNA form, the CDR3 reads TGCGCCAGCAGCCAAGAGGTCTCTGGAAATGAGCAGTTCTTC.